A single sample is the source of the 26 T cell receptor beta chains below, sequenced in a study of blood T cell repertoires in COVID-19. The assay was immunoSEQ multiplex PCR, and TCRdb's table has in-frame clones only and misses some. The sample lists about 140,000 clones, 80% occurring once. The sample was peripheral blood. These receptors were obtained from a man between 65 and 80 years old who had recovered from COVID-19.

This chain uses TRBV6-1 with TRBJ2-2, with a possible D match to TRBD1 (5 bases). The CDR3 consists of 15 residues. Trimming stripped 2 bases from V and 4 bases from J, with 11 bases between. The V gene's germline CDR1 is MNHNS and CDR2 SASEGT. CDR3 protein: CASSEPQGSTGELFF. The DNA of the CDR3 is TGTGCCAGCAGTGAACCCCAGGGTAGCACCGGGGAGCTGTTTTTT.

V and J are TRBV9 and TRBJ2-5, with 9 bases lining up with TRBD2. Per the germline V gene, CDR1 is SGDLS and CDR2 is YYNGEE. The CDR3 extends over 15 amino acids. V lost 0 bases, J lost 4 bases, and 4 bases stayed unmatched. This CDR3 reads CASSVGGGRGETQYF. CDR3 DNA: TGTGCCAGCAGCGTAGGTGGCGGGAGGGGAGAGACCCAGTACTTC. Drawing the rest from reference TRBV9 and TRBJ2-5, the complete variable domain is DSGVTQTPKHLITATGQRVTLRCSPRSGDLSVYWYQQSLDQGLQFLIQYYNGEERAKGNILERFSAQQFPDLHSELNLSSLELGDSALYFCASSVGGGRGETQYFGPGTRLLVL.

The chain combines TRBV2 with TRBJ1-5, with 9 bases aligning to TRBD1. CDR3 size: 15 residues. V was clipped by 6 bases and J by 2 bases; unmatched bases: 5. The germline V gene has CDR1 SNHLY and CDR2 FYNNEI. The CDR3 here is CASRTGGGGNQPQHF. As DNA, the CDR3 is TGTGCCAGCAGAACAGGGGGCGGGGGCAATCAGCCCCAGCATTTT.

The chain combines TRBV27 with TRBJ2-6; 8 bases are a match to TRBD1. Trimming removed 1 base from V and 0 bases from J; junction bases left unmatched: 5. CDR3 size: 18 residues. Germline-derived CDR1 and CDR2 are MNHEY and SMNVEV (reference sequence). CDR3 sequence reads: CASSLYAGGLSGANVLTF. The CDR3 bases are TGTGCCAGCAGTTTATATGCAGGGGGCCTCTCTGGGGCCAACGTCCTGACTTTC.

V is TRBV4-1 and J is TRBJ2-1; TRBD1 is a possible D gene (7 bases). V was clipped by 4 bases and J by 10 bases, with 14 bases between them. Per the germline V gene, CDR1 is MGHRA and CDR2 is YSYEKL. The CDR3 totals 13 residues. This chain's CDR3 is CASSPDRAGEQFF. DNA of the CDR3: TGCGCCAGCAGCCCCGACAGGGCGGGGGAGCAGTTCTTC.

The chain couples TRBV4-1 to TRBJ1-1; the D gene is possibly TRBD1 (6 bases). The CDR3 totals 16 residues. V gave up 0 bases and J gave up 1 base, with 12 bases separating them. Germline V gives CDR1 MGHRA, CDR2 YSYEKL. CDR3 amino acids: CASSQDWGLTNTEAFF. The CDR3 coding sequence is TGCGCCAGCAGCCAAGACTGGGGGCTGACGAACACTGAAGCTTTCTTT.

This chain connects TRBV19 to TRBJ1-2, with 9 bases identical to TRBD1. The junction had 14 bases not matched to a gene; V was cut back by 4 bases and J by 2 bases. The CDR3 length is 18 residues. Germline V lookup: CDR1 LNHDA, CDR2 SQIVND (reference sequence). The CDR3 is CASSTLRQGGLLNYGYTF. As DNA, the CDR3 is TGTGCCAGTAGTACCCTCCGACAGGGGGGACTCTTAAACTATGGCTACACCTTC.

The chain is built from TRBV2 and TRBJ1-2, with 8 nucleotides matching TRBD1. Germline CDR1 is SNHLY and CDR2 is FYNNEI. V dropped 7 bases and J dropped 8; count of bases not matched to a gene: 9. The CDR3 has 13 residues. The CDR3 DNA follows: TGTGCCAGCATCATCTCAGGACAGGGAGGCTACACCTTC. Protein sequence: CASIISGQGGYTF.

The chain has TRBV7-9 and TRBJ2-1, with TRBD2 matching 8 bases. J was trimmed by 5 bases and V by 2 bases; bases with no gene match: 14. Germline CDR1 is SEHNR and CDR2 is FQNEAQ (reference sequence). The CDR3 is 18 residues long. The CDR3 is CASSLTHGREDWDNEQFF. The CDR3 bases are TGTGCCAGCAGCTTAACCCACGGGAGGGAAGATTGGGACAATGAGCAGTTCTTC.

The rearrangement links TRBV15 to TRBJ2-1; 7 bases align to TRBD2. Germline V gives CDR1 LNHNV, CDR2 YYDKDF (reference sequence). This CDR3 contains 16 residues. V shed 7 bases and J 0 bases; nucleotides not matched to a gene: 9. DNA of the CDR3: TGTGCCACCACCCCCACGGGCGGGAGCTCCTACAATGAGCAGTTCTTC. Amino acid sequence: CATTPTGGSSYNEQFF.

The V gene is TRBV5-6, the J gene TRBJ2-5; D might be TRBD1 (5 bases). V lost 2 bases, J lost 3 bases, and 8 bases lay in between. The CDR3 extends over 13 amino acids. CDR1 and CDR2 from the germline V gene are SGHDT and YYEEEE. In DNA form, the CDR3 reads TGTGCCAGCAGCTTAAGGGGAAAAGAGACCCAGTACTTC. Its translation is CASSLRGKETQYF.

The rearrangement uses TRBV5-6 and TRBJ2-7; no firm D call. Germline V gene lookup returns CDR1 SGHDT and CDR2 YYEEEE. The CDR3 length is 13 residues. V was clipped by 0 bases and J by 4 bases, with 8 bases between them. The CDR3 coding sequence is TGTGCCAGCAGCTTGGACAGTATATACGAGCAGTACTTC. It yields the protein CASSLDSIYEQYF.

This sequence joins TRBV2 and TRBJ1-2; tentative D call: TRBD1 (6 bases). The CDR3 covers 13 residues. The V end lost 8 bases, the J end lost 7 bases, and 17 bases lay between the germline ends. The germline V gene encodes CDR1 SNHLY and CDR2 FYNNEI. The CDR3 DNA is TGTGCCAGCTACTTCCGGGGAGGGGGTGGCTACACCTTC. Its translation: CASYFRGGGGYTF.

J is TRBJ2-7 and V is TRBV4-1, with 9 bases lining up with TRBD1. V trimming: 1 base; J trimming: 7 bases; junction bases outside the gene matches: 20. CDR1 and CDR2 from the germline V gene are MGHRA and YSYEKL. The CDR3 contains 19 residues. The CDR3 bases are TGCGCCAGCAGCCAAGCCCAATACTTTCCGGGACAGGGAAGATGGGAGCAGTACTTC. This gives the protein CASSQAQYFPGQGRWEQYF.

This rearrangement joins TRBV4-3 to TRBJ2-2, with D possibly matching TRBD2 (5 bases). V was cut by 8 bases and J by 5 bases, with 12 bases left in between. The CDR3 contains 13 residues. Germline V gene sequence: CDR1 LGHNA, CDR2 YSLEER. The CDR3 reads CASRQEDTGELFF. CDR3 sequence (DNA): TGCGCCAGCCGGCAGGAGGATACCGGGGAGCTGTTTTTT.

This chain joins TRBV7-9 and TRBJ1-5, with unresolved D. In germline, CDR1 is SEHNR, CDR2 FQNEAQ (reference sequence). Trimming cost V 1 base and J 7 bases, with 8 bases left between them. This CDR3 region has 13 residues. This CDR3 reads CASSLGTAQPQHF. CDR3 DNA sequence: TGTGCCAGCAGCTTAGGCACAGCCCAGCCCCAGCATTTT.

This clone was recorded only once. This chain joins TRBV11-2 and TRBJ2-3; 7 bases are a match to TRBD2. V was pared by 1 base and J by 5 bases, with 6 bases of the junction left unmatched. CDR1 is SGHAT, CDR2 FQNNGV, per germline. The CDR3 totals 15 residues. CDR3 protein: CASSLAAGVGDTQYF. Written as DNA, the CDR3 is TGTGCCAGCAGCTTAGCGGCGGGAGTAGGAGATACGCAGTATTTT.

The chain uses TRBV5-4 and TRBJ1-6; 7 bases are a match to TRBD1. This CDR3 contains 16 residues. Trimming at V came to 4 bases and at J to 0 bases, leaving 4 bases not matched to a gene. Germline CDR1 is SGHNT and CDR2 is YYREEE (reference sequence). The CDR3 loop is CASSRDSHSYNSPLHF. In DNA, the CDR3 is TGTGCCAGCAGCCGGGACAGCCACTCCTATAATTCACCCCTCCACTTT.

Only one count was recorded for this clone. The chain recombines TRBV27 with TRBJ1-1, with D possibly TRBD1 on 6 matching bases. V was cut by 4 bases and J by 3 bases, with 9 bases left in between. The CDR3 contains 13 residues. In germline, CDR1 is MNHEY, CDR2 SMNVEV (reference sequence). In DNA, the CDR3 is TGTGCCAGCAGTTCAGGGGATCACACTGAAGCTTTCTTT. Its protein is CASSSGDHTEAFF.

J is TRBJ2-7 and V is TRBV5-6, with D unresolved. The length of the CDR3 is 15 residues. Trimming pared 1 base from V and 2 bases from J, leaving 13 bases between. Germline CDR1 and CDR2: SGHDT and YYEEEE. The CDR3 sequence is CASSLMIAPAYEQYF. Here the CDR3 DNA reads TGTGCCAGCAGCTTGATGATAGCTCCTGCCTACGAGCAGTACTTC.

The V call is TRBV3-1 (or the pseudogene TRBV3-2), the J call TRBJ2-1; the match to TRBD2 covers 11 bases. The junction had 15 bases not matched to a gene; V was cut back by 2 bases and J by 3 bases. Germline CDR1 is LGHDT and CDR2 is YNNKEL (reference sequence). The CDR3 consists of 20 residues. The CDR3 is CASSQFRALAGVGGYNEQFF. The CDR3 DNA reads TGTGCCAGCAGCCAATTCCGGGCACTAGCGGGAGTGGGGGGCTACAATGAGCAGTTCTTC.

This chain connects TRBV11-2 to TRBJ1-2, with D perhaps TRBD1 (5 bases). CDR1 is SGHAT, CDR2 FQNNGV, per germline. V lost 4 bases to trimming and J lost 6 bases, with 12 bases between them. This CDR3 spans 13 amino acids. In nucleotides, the CDR3 is TGTGCCAGCAGCTCAGGGATTGTGAATGGCTACACCTTC. Its translation: CASSSGIVNGYTF.

V gene TRBV11-3 combines with J gene TRBJ2-1; 14 nucleotides line up with TRBD2. CDR1 SGHNT and CDR2 YENEEA come from the germline V gene. This CDR3 comprises 17 residues. V shed 3 bases, J shed 6 bases, and the junction held 7 bases outside the gene matches. The CDR3 loop reads CASSLAAGTSGSNEQFF. The CDR3 bases are TGTGCCAGCAGCTTGGCAGCCGGGACTAGCGGGAGCAATGAGCAGTTCTTC.

This rearrangement joins TRBV29-1 to TRBJ2-7; 10 bases agree with TRBD2. The germline CDR1 and CDR2 sequences are SQVTM and ANQGSEA. V dropped 6 bases and J dropped 2; count of bases not matched to a gene: 7. The CDR3 spans 14 residues. CDR3 sequence: CSVATSGNPYEQYF. The CDR3, as DNA: TGCAGCGTGGCAACTAGCGGGAACCCCTACGAGCAGTACTTC.

Note on this clone: Germline is not matched at one junction end, which may reflect a read error. The rearrangement links TRBV12-3 or TRBV12-4 to TRBJ1-2; D is perhaps TRBD1 (6 bases). The CDR3 is 13 amino acids. DNA for the CDR3: TGTGCCAACAGTTTCGACAGGTCGGGGGGCTACACCTTC. Amino acids: CANSFDRSGGYTF.

This sequence joins TRBV4-1 and TRBJ1-1; D unclear. Germline V gene sequence: CDR1 MGHRA, CDR2 YSYEKL. V was cut by 0 bases and J by 0 bases, with 5 bases left in between. The CDR3 spans 14 residues. Written as DNA, the CDR3 is TGCGCCAGCAGCCAAGAATCTCTGAACACTGAAGCTTTCTTT. Residues: CASSQESLNTEAFF.